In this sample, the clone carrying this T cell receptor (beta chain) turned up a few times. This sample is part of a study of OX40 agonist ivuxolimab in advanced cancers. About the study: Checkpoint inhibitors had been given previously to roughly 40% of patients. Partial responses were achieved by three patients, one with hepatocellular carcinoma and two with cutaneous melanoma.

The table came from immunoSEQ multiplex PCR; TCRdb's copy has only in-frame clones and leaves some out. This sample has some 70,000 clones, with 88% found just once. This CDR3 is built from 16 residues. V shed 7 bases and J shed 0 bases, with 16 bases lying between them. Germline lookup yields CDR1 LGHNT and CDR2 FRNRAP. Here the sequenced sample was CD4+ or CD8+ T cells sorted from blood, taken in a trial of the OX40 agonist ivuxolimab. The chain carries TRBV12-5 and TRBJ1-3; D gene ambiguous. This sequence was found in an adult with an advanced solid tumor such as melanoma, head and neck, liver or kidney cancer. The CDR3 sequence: CASAPRWGDSGNTIYF. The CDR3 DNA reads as TGTGCTAGTGCCCCACGGTGGGGAGACTCTGGAAACACCATATATTTT.